Listed below are T cell receptor beta chains from one sample, sequenced in a study of blood T cell repertoires in COVID-19. TCRdb's table, derived via immunoSEQ multiplex PCR, lists solely in-frame clones and lacks some. In the table there are about 180,000 clones, over 65% of which are singletons. The material sequenced was peripheral blood. The receptors shown here come from a person aged 65 to 85 with COVID-19, enrolled during active disease. Each CDR3 is given with its conserved first and last residue. A D gene is named only where the DNA matches it firmly. Not every row has a clone size; where given, it reads once, few, many or a size class.

j_gene: TRBJ2-1; d_gene: TRBD1; v_gene: TRBV11-3; abundance: -; CDR3aa: CASWDRFDNEQFF; CDR3nt: TGTGCCAGCTGGGACAGGTTCGACAATGAGCAGTTCTTC
j_gene: TRBJ1-2; d_gene: -; v_gene: TRBV28; abundance: -; CDR3aa: CASSLPAAINYGYTF; CDR3nt: TGTGCCAGCAGTTTACCGGCGGCGATTAACTATGGCTACACCTTC
j_gene: TRBJ2-1; d_gene: TRBD2; v_gene: TRBV5-1; abundance: -; CDR3aa: CASSLAGGGYNEQFF; CDR3nt: TGCGCCAGCAGCTTGGCTGGCGGGGGATACAATGAGCAGTTCTTC
j_gene: TRBJ2-3; d_gene: -; v_gene: TRBV7-9; abundance: -; CDR3aa: CASTPSGNTDTQYF; CDR3nt: TGTGCCAGCACCCCATCCGGGAACACAGATACGCAGTATTTT
j_gene: TRBJ2-7; d_gene: -; v_gene: TRBV5-6; abundance: -; CDR3aa: CASSLYTIAYEQYF; CDR3nt: TGTGCCAGCAGCTTGTATACAATTGCCTACGAGCAGTACTTC
j_gene: TRBJ1-1; d_gene: -; v_gene: TRBV12-3/TRBV12-4; abundance: -; CDR3aa: CAIAMNTEAFF; CDR3nt: TGTGCTATCGCTATGAACACTGAAGCTTTCTTT
j_gene: TRBJ2-5; d_gene: TRBD1; v_gene: TRBV9; abundance: -; CDR3aa: CASSVSGQGAWETQYF; CDR3nt: TGTGCCAGCAGCGTCTCTGGGCAGGGGGCATGGGAGACCCAGTACTTC
j_gene: TRBJ1-5; d_gene: TRBD1; v_gene: TRBV7-2; abundance: -; CDR3aa: CASSKRTGLGQPQHF; CDR3nt: TGTGCCAGCAGCAAACGGACAGGGCTGGGTCAGCCCCAGCATTTT
j_gene: TRBJ2-7; d_gene: -; v_gene: TRBV4-3; abundance: many; CDR3aa: CASSQEAQGIWGREQYF; CDR3nt: TGCGCCAGCAGCCAAGAAGCCCAGGGGATTTGGGGTCGCGAGCAGTACTTC
j_gene: TRBJ2-2; d_gene: TRBD1; v_gene: TRBV15; abundance: once; CDR3aa: CATSGGTGSFSGELFF; CDR3nt: TGTGCCACCAGCGGCGGGACAGGGAGTTTTTCCGGGGAGCTGTTTTTT
j_gene: TRBJ2-5; d_gene: -; v_gene: TRBV9; abundance: -; CDR3aa: CASSVVSDFQETQYF; CDR3nt: TGTGCCAGCAGCGTAGTGTCAGATTTTCAAGAGACCCAGTACTTC
j_gene: TRBJ2-1; d_gene: TRBD1; v_gene: TRBV29-1; abundance: -; CDR3aa: CSGERGLDNEQFF; CDR3nt: TGCAGCGGAGAGAGGGGGCTGGACAATGAGCAGTTCTTC
j_gene: TRBJ1-3; d_gene: -; v_gene: TRBV23-1; abundance: -; CDR3aa: CASSQSGEGHSGNTIYF; CDR3nt: TGCGCCAGCAGTCAATCTGGGGAGGGGCACTCTGGAAACACCATATATTTT
j_gene: TRBJ2-7; d_gene: TRBD1; v_gene: TRBV30; abundance: -; CDR3aa: CAGYRGPEQYF; CDR3nt: TGTGCCGGTTACAGGGGACCCGAGCAGTACTTC
j_gene: TRBJ1-6; d_gene: -; v_gene: TRBV19; abundance: once; CDR3aa: CASSIQVQNSPLHF; CDR3nt: TGTGCCAGTAGTATCCAGGTCCAGAATTCACCCCTCCACTTT
j_gene: TRBJ2-1; d_gene: -; v_gene: TRBV11-2; abundance: -; CDR3aa: CASSLRWGGHEQFF; CDR3nt: TGTGCCAGCAGCCTAAGGTGGGGGGGCCATGAGCAGTTCTTC
j_gene: TRBJ1-6; d_gene: TRBD1; v_gene: TRBV2; abundance: -; CDR3aa: CASSGDSENSPLHF; CDR3nt: TGTGCCAGCAGTGGGGACAGCGAAAATTCACCCCTCCACTTT
j_gene: TRBJ2-6; d_gene: -; v_gene: TRBV13; abundance: -; CDR3aa: CASSLGLRVSGANVLTF; CDR3nt: TGTGCCAGCAGCTTAGGCCTAAGAGTTTCTGGGGCCAACGTCCTGACTTTC
j_gene: TRBJ1-1; d_gene: -; v_gene: TRBV10-3; abundance: -; CDR3aa: CAIKPSSGRSEAFF; CDR3nt: TGTGCCATCAAACCTTCTTCTGGGAGATCTGAAGCTTTCTTT
j_gene: TRBJ2-7; d_gene: TRBD1; v_gene: TRBV25-1; abundance: -; CDR3aa: CASRGDRDRADEQYF; CDR3nt: TGTGCCAGCAGAGGTGACCGGGACAGGGCGGACGAGCAGTACTTC
j_gene: TRBJ2-1; d_gene: -; v_gene: TRBV29-1; abundance: few; CDR3aa: CSVESPGEQFF; CDR3nt: TGCAGCGTTGAATCACCCGGTGAGCAGTTCTTC
j_gene: TRBJ1-5; d_gene: -; v_gene: TRBV6-6; abundance: -; CDR3aa: CASIQGTGNQPQHF; CDR3nt: TGTGCCAGCATACAGGGAACGGGCAATCAGCCCCAGCATTTT
j_gene: TRBJ2-2; d_gene: -; v_gene: TRBV6-5; abundance: -; CDR3aa: CASRTQVNTGELFF; CDR3nt: TGTGCCAGCAGGACACAGGTGAACACCGGGGAGCTGTTTTTT
j_gene: TRBJ1-1; d_gene: -; v_gene: TRBV2; abundance: -; CDR3aa: CASRMTVNTEAFF; CDR3nt: TGTGCCAGCCGAATGACAGTGAACACTGAAGCTTTCTTT
j_gene: TRBJ1-1; d_gene: TRBD1; v_gene: TRBV16; abundance: -; CDR3aa: CASSQTGATEAFF; CDR3nt: TGTGCCAGCTCCCAAACAGGGGCAACTGAAGCTTTCTTT
j_gene: TRBJ2-1; d_gene: TRBD2; v_gene: TRBV19; abundance: -; CDR3aa: CASSLPPAGGLNEQFF; CDR3nt: TGTGCCAGTAGTCTGCCCCCAGCGGGGGGGCTCAATGAGCAGTTCTTC
j_gene: TRBJ1-2; d_gene: TRBD1; v_gene: TRBV6-5; abundance: -; CDR3aa: CASTPQTGNYGYTF; CDR3nt: TGTGCCAGCACCCCCCAGACAGGGAACTATGGCTACACCTTC
j_gene: TRBJ2-2; d_gene: -; v_gene: TRBV5-1; abundance: -; CDR3aa: CASSTLVVGTGELFF; CDR3nt: TGCGCCAGCAGCACACTAGTTGTCGGTACCGGGGAGCTGTTTTTT
j_gene: TRBJ2-7; d_gene: -; v_gene: TRBV29-1; abundance: -; CDR3aa: CSVEGGYEQYF; CDR3nt: TGCAGCGTCGAGGGGGGGTACGAGCAGTACTTC
j_gene: TRBJ2-7; d_gene: TRBD2; v_gene: TRBV15; abundance: -; CDR3aa: CATSRLGLDNEQYF; CDR3nt: TGTGCCACCAGCCGATTGGGACTAGACAACGAGCAGTACTTC
j_gene: TRBJ2-6; d_gene: -; v_gene: TRBV2; abundance: -; CDR3aa: CAAGDRPQSGANVLTF; CDR3nt: TGTGCCGCCGGAGACAGGCCACAGTCTGGGGCCAACGTCCTGACTTTC
j_gene: TRBJ1-1; d_gene: -; v_gene: TRBV6-6; abundance: -; CDR3aa: CASSYGQEAFF; CDR3nt: TGTGCCAGCAGTTACGGGCAGGAAGCTTTCTTT
j_gene: TRBJ2-7; d_gene: -; v_gene: TRBV5-4; abundance: -; CDR3aa: CASSSEGAIGAQYF; CDR3nt: TGTGCCAGCAGCTCGGAGGGGGCGATTGGCGCGCAGTACTTC
j_gene: TRBJ1-4; d_gene: -; v_gene: TRBV5-6; abundance: -; CDR3aa: CASSLGQGEKLFF; CDR3nt: TGTGCCAGCAGCTTGGGTCAGGGTGAAAAACTGTTTTTT
j_gene: TRBJ2-5; d_gene: -; v_gene: TRBV7-9; abundance: -; CDR3aa: CASSFQAGVETQYF; CDR3nt: TGTGCCAGCAGCTTCCAAGCGGGCGTAGAGACCCAGTACTTC
j_gene: TRBJ1-3; d_gene: -; v_gene: TRBV20-1; abundance: -; CDR3aa: CSASVGNTIYF; CDR3nt: TGCAGTGCTAGCGTGGGAAACACCATATATTTT
j_gene: TRBJ2-1; d_gene: TRBD2; v_gene: TRBV6-1; abundance: once; CDR3aa: CASSERSGWGVGTTGEQFF; CDR3nt: TGTGCCAGCAGTGAACGGTCCGGCTGGGGAGTGGGGACTACAGGTGAGCAGTTCTTC
j_gene: TRBJ1-3; d_gene: -; v_gene: TRBV28; abundance: -; CDR3aa: CASSLTPSGGSGNTIYF; CDR3nt: TGTGCCAGCAGTTTAACCCCCTCCGGGGGCTCTGGAAACACCATATATTTT
j_gene: TRBJ2-7; d_gene: TRBD1; v_gene: TRBV15; abundance: -; CDR3aa: CATSRRGTGVIYEQYF; CDR3nt: TGTGCCACCAGCAGACGAGGGACAGGGGTAATCTACGAGCAGTACTTC
j_gene: TRBJ1-2; d_gene: TRBD1; v_gene: TRBV11-2; abundance: -; CDR3aa: CASSSLRDRAGYTF; CDR3nt: TGTGCCAGCAGCTCCCTCCGGGACAGGGCTGGCTACACCTTC
j_gene: TRBJ1-5; d_gene: -; v_gene: TRBV7-2; abundance: once; CDR3aa: CASSQDSSNQPQHF; CDR3nt: TGTGCCAGCAGCCAAGACTCTAGCAATCAGCCCCAGCATTTT
j_gene: TRBJ2-5; d_gene: -; v_gene: TRBV6-5; abundance: -; CDR3aa: CASSYIRMETQYF; CDR3nt: TGTGCCAGCAGTTACATCAGGATGGAGACCCAGTACTTC
j_gene: TRBJ1-4; d_gene: TRBD1; v_gene: TRBV6-4; abundance: -; CDR3aa: CASSTPGQPTTNEKLFF; CDR3nt: TGTGCCAGCAGCACTCCGGGACAGCCTACAACTAATGAAAAACTGTTTTTT
j_gene: TRBJ1-5; d_gene: TRBD1; v_gene: TRBV27; abundance: -; CDR3aa: CASRSGQGQPQHF; CDR3nt: TGTGCCAGCAGGTCCGGACAGGGCCAGCCCCAGCATTTT
j_gene: TRBJ2-3; d_gene: -; v_gene: TRBV2; abundance: -; CDR3aa: CASKDRTASTDTQYF; CDR3nt: TGTGCCAGCAAGGACCGGACAGCTAGCACAGATACGCAGTATTTT
j_gene: TRBJ2-7; d_gene: TRBD1; v_gene: TRBV7-8; abundance: -; CDR3aa: CASSLRGQGARQYF; CDR3nt: TGTGCCAGCAGCTTAAGGGGACAGGGGGCACGCCAGTACTTC
j_gene: TRBJ2-7; d_gene: -; v_gene: TRBV30; abundance: -; CDR3aa: CAWSVGDITLYEQYF; CDR3nt: TGTGCCTGGAGTGTAGGGGACATCACTCTTTACGAGCAGTACTTC
j_gene: TRBJ1-6; d_gene: -; v_gene: TRBV6-5; abundance: -; CDR3aa: CASSPRGGSPLHF; CDR3nt: TGTGCCAGCAGCCCACGGGGGGGCTCACCCCTCCACTTT
j_gene: TRBJ2-2; d_gene: -; v_gene: TRBV28; abundance: once; CDR3aa: CASWTAPNTGELFF; CDR3nt: TGTGCCAGCTGGACAGCGCCCAACACCGGGGAGCTGTTTTTT
j_gene: TRBJ2-1; d_gene: TRBD1; v_gene: TRBV5-6; abundance: -; CDR3aa: CASSIGTDYNEQFF; CDR3nt: TGTGCCAGCAGCATCGGGACAGACTACAATGAGCAGTTCTTC
j_gene: TRBJ1-5; d_gene: TRBD1; v_gene: TRBV6-6; abundance: -; CDR3aa: CASSPGQGRGRDQPQHF; CDR3nt: TGTGCCAGCAGTCCTGGACAGGGCCGGGGCAGGGATCAGCCCCAGCATTTT
j_gene: TRBJ2-3; d_gene: TRBD1; v_gene: TRBV19; abundance: -; CDR3aa: CASSIGDRGDTQYF; CDR3nt: TGTGCCAGTAGTATAGGGGACAGAGGAGATACGCAGTATTTT
j_gene: TRBJ2-5; d_gene: TRBD2; v_gene: TRBV3-1/TRBV3-2; abundance: -; CDR3aa: CASSPGLAGETQYF; CDR3nt: TGTGCCAGCAGCCCGGGACTAGCGGGGGAGACCCAGTACTTC
j_gene: TRBJ2-1; d_gene: -; v_gene: TRBV7-6; abundance: -; CDR3aa: CASSLAGAGWSSYNEQFF; CDR3nt: TGTGCCAGCAGCTTAGCAGGCGCGGGGTGGAGCTCCTACAATGAGCAGTTCTTC
j_gene: TRBJ1-2; d_gene: -; v_gene: TRBV5-1; abundance: -; CDR3aa: CASSREGPKDDGYTF; CDR3nt: TGCGCCAGCAGCCGGGAGGGACCGAAGGACGATGGCTACACCTTC
j_gene: TRBJ1-1; d_gene: -; v_gene: TRBV7-9; abundance: once; CDR3aa: CASSLGFHGVAEAFF; CDR3nt: TGTGCCAGCAGCTTGGGTTTCCACGGGGTGGCTGAAGCTTTCTTT
j_gene: TRBJ2-2; d_gene: TRBD2; v_gene: TRBV14; abundance: once; CDR3aa: CASSPSGRLTGELFF; CDR3nt: TGTGCCAGCAGCCCGAGCGGGAGATTGACCGGGGAGCTGTTTTTT
j_gene: TRBJ1-6; d_gene: TRBD1; v_gene: TRBV7-2; abundance: -; CDR3aa: CASSIQGAGNSPLHF; CDR3nt: TGTGCCAGCAGCATCCAGGGGGCGGGTAATTCACCCCTCCACTTT
j_gene: TRBJ1-5; d_gene: -; v_gene: TRBV28; abundance: -; CDR3aa: CASTRLVDQPQHF; CDR3nt: TGTGCCAGCACACGGTTGGTAGATCAGCCCCAGCATTTT
j_gene: TRBJ2-5; d_gene: TRBD1; v_gene: TRBV6-6; abundance: -; CDR3aa: CASSYSQGGGQETQYF; CDR3nt: TGTGCCAGCAGTTACTCACAGGGGGGTGGACAAGAGACCCAGTACTTC